By its share, the clone carrying this T cell receptor beta chain is medium-sized. No antigen is known for it. Read sequence stops 3 residues before the CDR3 end, and the germline J gene provides the missing end. TCRdb's table, derived via immunoSEQ multiplex PCR, lists solely in-frame clones and lacks some. This sample has about 19,000 clones and no singletons, with 2.5% in the ten largest. The data derive from a study of T cell clonality in common variable immunodeficiency. Trimming left V 4 bases short and J 5 bases short, with 15 bases between. CDR1 is SQVTM, CDR2 ANQGSEA, per germline. The CDR3 runs 13 residues. Both groups were predominantly of Caucasian heritage. For at least one year, all CVID subjects received replacement immunoglobulin. Donors gave roughly 5 to 8 ml heparinized peripheral whole blood. Study-wide results and caveats: In common variable immunodeficiency, TCR beta chains reportedly carried fewer deletions and N-nucleotide insertions.

The chain has TRBV29-1 and TRBJ2-7, with a tentative D call TRBD1 (5 bases). The receptor was isolated from a human donor with common variable immunodeficiency. Material: peripheral blood mononuclear cells. The sequenced part of the CDR3 DNA is TGCAGCGTTGTGGTGCAGGGAAGGAACGAG. Protein: CSVVVQGRNE. The full CDR3 is CSVVVQGRNEQYF.